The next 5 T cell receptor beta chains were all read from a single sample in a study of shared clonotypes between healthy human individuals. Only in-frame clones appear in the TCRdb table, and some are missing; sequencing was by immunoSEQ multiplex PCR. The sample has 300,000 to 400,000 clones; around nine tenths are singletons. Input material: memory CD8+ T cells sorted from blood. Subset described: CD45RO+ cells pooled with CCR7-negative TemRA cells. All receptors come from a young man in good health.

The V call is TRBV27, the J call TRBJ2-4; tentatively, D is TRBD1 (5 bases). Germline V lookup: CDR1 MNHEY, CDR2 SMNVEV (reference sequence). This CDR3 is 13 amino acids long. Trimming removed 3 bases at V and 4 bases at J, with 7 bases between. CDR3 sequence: CASSFKGKNIQYF. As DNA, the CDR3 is TGTGCCAGCAGTTTCAAGGGGAAAAACATTCAGTACTTC.

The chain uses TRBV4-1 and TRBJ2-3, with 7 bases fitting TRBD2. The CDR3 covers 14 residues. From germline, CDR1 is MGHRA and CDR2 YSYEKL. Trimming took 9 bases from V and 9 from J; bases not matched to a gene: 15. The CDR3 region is CASQTSTSLGTQYF. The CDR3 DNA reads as TGCGCCAGTCAGACTAGCACTTCGCTCGGAACGCAGTATTTT.

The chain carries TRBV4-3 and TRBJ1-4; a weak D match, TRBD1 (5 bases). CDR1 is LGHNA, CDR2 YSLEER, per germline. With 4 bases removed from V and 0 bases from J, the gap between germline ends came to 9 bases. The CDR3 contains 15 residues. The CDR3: CASSLDTATNEKLFF. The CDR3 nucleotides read TGCGCCAGCAGCCTGGACACTGCAACTAATGAAAAACTGTTTTTT.

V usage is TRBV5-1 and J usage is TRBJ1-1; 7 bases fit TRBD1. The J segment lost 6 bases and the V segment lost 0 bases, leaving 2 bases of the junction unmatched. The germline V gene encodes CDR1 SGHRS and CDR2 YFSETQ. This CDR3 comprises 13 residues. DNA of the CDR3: TGCGCCAGCAGCTTGGGACAGGGCCCTGAAGCTTTCTTT. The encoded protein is CASSLGQGPEAFF.

This CDR3 is CASSSRFLATGGEQYF. The CDR3 bases are TGTGCCAGCAGTTCCCGCTTCCTAGCGACAGGGGGGGAGCAGTACTTC. J is TRBJ2-7 and V is TRBV7-2; 9 nucleotides match TRBD1. Losses at the gene ends were 6 bases for V and 7 bases for J; bases not matched to a gene: 16. CDR3 length: 16 amino acids. Germline V CDR1 and CDR2: SGHTA, FQGNSA.